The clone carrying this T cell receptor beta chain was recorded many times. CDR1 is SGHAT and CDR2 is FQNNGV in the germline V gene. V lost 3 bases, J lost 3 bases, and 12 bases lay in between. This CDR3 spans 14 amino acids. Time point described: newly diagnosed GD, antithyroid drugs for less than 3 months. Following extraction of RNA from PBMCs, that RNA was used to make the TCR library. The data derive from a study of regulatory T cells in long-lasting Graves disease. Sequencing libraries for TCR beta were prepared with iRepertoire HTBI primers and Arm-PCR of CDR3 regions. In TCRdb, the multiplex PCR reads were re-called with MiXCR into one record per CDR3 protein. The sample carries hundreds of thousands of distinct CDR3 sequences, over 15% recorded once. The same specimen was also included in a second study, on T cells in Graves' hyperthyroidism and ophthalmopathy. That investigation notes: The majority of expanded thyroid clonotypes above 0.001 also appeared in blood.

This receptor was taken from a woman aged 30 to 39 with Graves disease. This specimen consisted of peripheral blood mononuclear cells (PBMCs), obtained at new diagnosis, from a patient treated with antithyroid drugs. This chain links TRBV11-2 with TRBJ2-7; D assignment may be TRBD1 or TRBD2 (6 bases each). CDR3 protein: CASSFGGLDYEQYF. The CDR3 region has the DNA TGTGCCAGCAGCTTTGGGGGGCTTGACTACGAGCAGTACTTC.